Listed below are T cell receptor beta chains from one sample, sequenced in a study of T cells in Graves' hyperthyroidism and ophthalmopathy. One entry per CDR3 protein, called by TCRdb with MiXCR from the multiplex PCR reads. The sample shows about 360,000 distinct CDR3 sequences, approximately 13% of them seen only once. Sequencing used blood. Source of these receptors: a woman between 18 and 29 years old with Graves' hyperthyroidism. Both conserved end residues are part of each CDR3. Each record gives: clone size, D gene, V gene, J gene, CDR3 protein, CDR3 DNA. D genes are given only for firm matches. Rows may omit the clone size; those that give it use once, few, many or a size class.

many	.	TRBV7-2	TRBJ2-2	CASSLSGQGFTGELFF	TGTGCCAGCAGCTTATCGGGGCAGGGTTTTACCGGGGAGCTGTTTTTT
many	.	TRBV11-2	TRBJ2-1	CASSLAVHEQFF	TGTGCCAGCAGCTTAGCAGTTCATGAGCAGTTCTTC
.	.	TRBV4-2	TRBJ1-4	CASSQEAGRGQEKLFF	TGTGCCAGCAGCCAAGAGGCGGGACGCGGGCAAGAAAAACTGTTTTTT
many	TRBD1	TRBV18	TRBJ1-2	CASSPSTGEYGYTF	TGTGCCAGCTCACCCTCGACAGGGGAATATGGCTACACCTTC
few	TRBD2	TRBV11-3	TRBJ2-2	CASSLTAGATGELFF	TGTGCCAGCAGCTTAACAGCGGGAGCCACCGGGGAGCTGTTTTTT
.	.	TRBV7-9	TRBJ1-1	CASSLERIRDTEAFF	TGTGCCAGCAGCTTAGAACGGATTCGAGACACTGAAGCTTTCTTT
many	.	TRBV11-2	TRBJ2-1	CASSSVRDPMDEQFF	TGTGCCAGCAGCTCTGTGCGGGACCCAATGGATGAGCAGTTCTTC
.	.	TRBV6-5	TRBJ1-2	CASSYSSGSDGYTF	TGTGCCAGCAGTTACTCATCGGGATCGGATGGCTACACCTTC
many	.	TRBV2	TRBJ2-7	CASSVSGAGGYEQYF	TGTGCCAGCAGTGTATCAGGAGCTGGAGGCTACGAGCAGTACTTC
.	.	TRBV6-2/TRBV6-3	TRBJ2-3	CASSLHPTVSTDTQYF	TGTGCCAGCAGCCTGCACCCGACGGTTAGCACAGATACGCAGTATTTT
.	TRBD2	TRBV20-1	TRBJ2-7	CSAPYREGSYEQYF	TGCAGTGCTCCCTACCGGGAGGGTTCCTACGAGCAGTACTTC
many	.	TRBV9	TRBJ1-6	CASGGDRSNSPLHF	TGTGCCAGCGGTGGGGACCGAAGCAATTCACCCCTCCACTTT
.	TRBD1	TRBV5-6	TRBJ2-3	CASRRQGDTDTQYF	TGTGCCAGCCGAAGACAGGGTGACACAGATACGCAGTATTTT
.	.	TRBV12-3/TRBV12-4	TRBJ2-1	CASSQALTSYNEQFF	TGTGCCAGCAGCCAAGCCCTGACTAGCTACAATGAGCAGTTCTTC
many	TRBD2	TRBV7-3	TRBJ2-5	CASSATGLAVQETQYF	TGTGCCAGCAGCGCCACGGGACTAGCGGTTCAAGAGACCCAGTACTTC
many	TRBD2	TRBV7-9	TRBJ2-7	CASSLTSGDSYEQYF	TGTGCCAGCAGCCTTACTAGCGGGGACTCCTACGAGCAGTACTTC
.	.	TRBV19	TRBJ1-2	CASSPGTPPGGYTF	TGTGCCAGTAGTCCAGGGACGCCACCCGGCGGCTACACCTTC
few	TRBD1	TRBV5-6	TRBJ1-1	CASSPLTGGTEAFF	TGTGCCAGCAGCCCGCTGACAGGGGGCACTGAAGCTTTCTTT
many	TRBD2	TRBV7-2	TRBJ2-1	CASSLVAGSSYNEQFF	TGTGCCAGCAGCTTAGTAGCGGGGAGCTCCTACAATGAGCAGTTCTTC
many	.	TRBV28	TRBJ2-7	CASRSYSAEQYF	TGTGCCAGCAGGTCATACAGTGCCGAGCAGTACTTC
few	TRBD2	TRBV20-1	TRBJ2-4	CSAPIQGARLAGINIQYF	TGCAGTGCCCCCATACAGGGGGCGCGACTAGCGGGGATTAACATTCAGTACTTC
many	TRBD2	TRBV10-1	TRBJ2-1	CASSEGQRGPWNEQFF	TGCGCCAGCAGTGAGGGTCAGCGGGGCCCGTGGAATGAGCAGTTCTTC
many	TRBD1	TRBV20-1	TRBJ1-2	CSAGDRGPYGYTF	TGCAGTGCCGGGGACAGGGGACCTTATGGCTACACCTTC
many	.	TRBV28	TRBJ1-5	CASSLGSQPQHF	TGTGCCAGCAGTTTAGGGTCACAGCCCCAGCATTTT
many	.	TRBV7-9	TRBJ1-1	CASSPGPSFNTEAFF	TGTGCCAGCAGCCCGGGGCCTTCTTTCAACACTGAAGCTTTCTTT
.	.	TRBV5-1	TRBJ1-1	CASSIELNTEAFF	TGCGCCAGCAGCATAGAGCTGAACACTGAAGCTTTCTTT
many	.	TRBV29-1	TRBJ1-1	CSAAPGPEAFF	TGCAGCGCTGCTCCGGGACCTGAAGCTTTCTTT
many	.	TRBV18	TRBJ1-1	CASSLQENTEAFF	TGTGCCAGCTCACTACAGGAGAACACTGAAGCTTTCTTT
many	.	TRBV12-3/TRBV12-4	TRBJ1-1	CASSSAGLRAEAFF	TGTGCCAGCAGTTCCGCAGGGCTAAGGGCTGAAGCTTTCTTT
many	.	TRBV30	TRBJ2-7	CAWSRTAYEQYF	TGTGCCTGGAGTCGGACAGCCTACGAGCAGTACTTC
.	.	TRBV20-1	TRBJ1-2	CSVRASVYGYTF	TGCAGTGTTCGGGCCAGCGTCTATGGCTACACCTTC
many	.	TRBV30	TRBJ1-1	CAWSRPGYTEAFF	TGTGCCTGGAGCCGTCCGGGATACACTGAAGCTTTCTTT
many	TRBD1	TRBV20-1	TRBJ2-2	CSARGQGAIRAGELFF	TGCAGTGCTAGAGGACAGGGGGCGATCCGGGCCGGGGAGCTGTTTTTT
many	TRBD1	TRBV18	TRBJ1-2	CASSPRTGEYGYTF	TGTGCCAGCTCACCCAGGACAGGGGAGTATGGCTACACCTTC
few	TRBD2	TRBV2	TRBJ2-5	CASSEGTSGRALETQYF	TGTGCCAGCAGTGAGGGGACTAGCGGGAGGGCCCTAGAGACCCAGTACTTC
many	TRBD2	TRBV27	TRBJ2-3	CASSLRGSGRAPGDTQYF	TGTGCCAGCAGTTTAAGGGGTAGCGGGAGGGCCCCAGGAGATACGCAGTATTTT
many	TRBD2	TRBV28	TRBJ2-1	CASSLVAGVVPEQFF	TGTGCCAGCAGTTTGGTAGCGGGAGTGGTCCCTGAGCAGTTCTTC
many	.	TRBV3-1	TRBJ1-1	CASSPGVRNTEAFF	TGTGCCAGCAGCCCAGGAGTCCGAAACACTGAAGCTTTCTTT
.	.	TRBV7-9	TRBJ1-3	CASSLAVGFGNTIYF	TGTGCCAGCAGCTTAGCGGTCGGATTTGGAAACACCATATATTTT